Sequencing of this TCR beta chain was carried out in a study of OX40 agonist ivuxolimab in advanced cancers. Notes on the research overall: The costimulatory receptor OX40 (CD134) was targeted by ivuxolimab, a fully human IgG2 agonistic monoclonal antibody. Intravenous ivuxolimab was administered to patients every 2 weeks at six dose levels: 0.01, 0.1, 0.3, 1.5, 3 and 10 mg/kg. Among the roughly 50 dose-escalation patients, approximately 20 had hepatocellular carcinoma, roughly 15 melanoma, 9 renal cell carcinoma and 9 head and neck cancer. In the dose-escalation cohort, approximately 83% of patients were male, and the mean age was approximately 60 years with a range of about 20 to 90. Patients were allowed to have had prior anti-PD-1, anti-PD-L1 or anti-CTLA-4 therapy, and roughly 40% of the dose-escalation patients had been treated with checkpoint inhibitors. Partial responses were achieved by three dose-escalation patients, of whom one had hepatocellular carcinoma and two had cutaneous melanoma. The purpose of peripheral TCRbeta sequencing was to test whether ivuxolimab changed TCR sequence diversity and led to clonal T-cell expansion. The paper covers the monotherapy dose-escalation part of the phase I ivuxolimab trial, which included N ≈ 52 patients. Results the study describes overall, beyond this receptor: In the 0.1-3.0 mg/kg groups, partial responders had among the lowest normalized peripheral clonal expansion, particularly in CD8+ T cells. At doses from 0.1 to 3.0 mg/kg, clonal expansion was seen in both CD4+ and CD8+ blood T cells between baseline and week 6. Which antigens the clonally expanded peripheral T cells were specific for was not determined. On average, CD8+ T cells showed more expanded clones than CD4+ T cells after ivuxolimab. Low levels of normalized T-cell clonal expansion were also seen in some patients who did not respond.

Based on the germline V gene, the CDR1 and CDR2 sequences are SGHRS and YFSETQ. The trim is 1 base for V and 5 bases for J, with a gap of 12 bases between the germline ends. Including the terminal cysteine and phenylalanine, the CDR3 comprises 14 residues. Just CDR3 DNA is preserved here, 42 bases in frame from base 1. To sequence the TCRbeta CDR3 region, genomic DNA was isolated from the sorted cells. The immunoSEQ Assay was used to sequence the TCRbeta CDR3 regions. TCRdb carries this immuneACCESS record with in-frame sequences only. Its versions omit some clonotypes, under half of them owing to an unresolved V gene in the studies checked, with the rest unexplained. The sample table records about 110,000 clones; about nine tenths of these occur just once. 0.25% to 0.3% of the sample is held by the ten biggest clonotypes. The trial excluded patients who had a history of autoimmune disease or were on systemic immunosuppression. Peripheral blood for TCR sequencing was drawn from every dose cohort at baseline, at cycle 4 day 1 and at cycle 7 day 1. Samples were obtained from an open-label, multicenter, first-in-human phase I dose-escalation trial of ivuxolimab. The trial enrolled adults with locally advanced or metastatic head and neck squamous cell, hepatocellular, melanoma or renal cell carcinoma. Before TCR sequencing, CD4+ and CD8+ T cells were separately sorted from peripheral blood.

Comments on this clone: The clone's antigen remains unknown. It has no much larger one-base neighbor in the sample; base qualities were not kept.

The V gene is TRBV5-1 and the J gene is TRBJ2-5; D gene: possibly TRBD2, on 5 matching bases. This specimen consisted of CD4+ or CD8+ T cells sorted from blood, obtained in a trial of the OX40 agonist ivuxolimab. The TCR was taken from an adult with an advanced solid tumor such as melanoma, head and neck, liver or kidney cancer. The DNA is as follows: TGCGCCAGCAGCTTGTCTGGCGGAGGCGAGACCCAGTACTTC. It encodes CASSLSGGGETQYF.